This TCR beta chain was identified in a study of T cells after yellow fever vaccination. The overall study: EM, EMRA, CM and Tscm memory subsets were sorted using CD3, CD45RA, CCR7 and CD95.

In this sample, this clonotype is medium-sized (0.01 to 0.1%). UMIs and a universal primer site were added when TCR cDNA was made by 5'RACE template switching. One entry per CDR3 protein, called by TCRdb with MiXCR from the 5' RACE reads. This table holds about 42,000 distinct CDR3 sequences, more than 6% found once. Findings and limits, study-wide: There was a small share of clonotypes that showed up in both the CD4 and CD8 compartments. Primary-vaccination clones mostly resurfaced post-booster (about 95% CD4, just under 90% CD8).

Germline values: CDR1 SQVTM, CDR2 ANQGSEA. The CDR3 sequence is 12 residues long. Trimming took 8 bases from V and 0 from J, leaving 9 bases between them. This material consisted of PBMCs, either bulk or a sorted T-cell subset (CD4+, CD8+, memory, or dextramer-sorted; not recorded which), taken 45 days after the yellow fever booster vaccination. This chain joins TRBV29-1 and TRBJ2-3; a weak D match, TRBD2 (6 bases). The sequence derives from a man younger than 45 who received the YFV17D yellow fever vaccine. The CDR3 protein is CSWEASTDTQYF. CDR3 coding DNA: TGCAGCTGGGAGGCTAGCACAGATACGCAGTATTTT.